This TCR beta chain emerged from a study of CD8+CD57+ T cells in acquired aplastic anemia. In the study overall: Sorted CD4+ plus CD8+ cells gave DNA averaging roughly 3 ug.

This clonotype was counted only a few times. The target antigen is unknown. Study findings and constraints: Comparison of patients with controls identified about 30 shared CD8+ CDR3 sequences. Patient and control CD8+ Simpson's diversity was not significantly different.

Patients included in sequencing had previously demonstrated CD8+CD57+ cell expansion by flow cytometry. CDR3 and TCR beta VDJ profiling relied on genomic DNA as the template. TCRdb reprocessed the reads with MiXCR, giving one entry per CDR3 protein. This table has hundreds of thousands of distinct CDR3 sequences, roughly 34% appearing once. This sequence originates from a human donor with aplastic anemia. The source material was sorted CD4+, CD8+, or CD8+CD57+ T cells (not recorded which) from PBMCs.

CDR3 protein: CASSFPGQGPSHLTYEQYF. DNA for the CDR3: TGTGCCAGCAGCTTCCCTGGACAGGGACCAAGTCACCTTACCTACGAGCAGTACTTC. The chain employs TRBV11-1 and TRBJ2-7; 8 positions agree with TRBD1. Germline V CDR1 and CDR2: SGHAT, FQDESV (reference sequence). The CDR3 runs 19 residues. Trimming removed 3 bases from V and 2 bases from J; junction bases left unmatched: 18.